The clone carrying this T cell receptor beta chain was recorded many times. Antigen specificity is unknown. Scientists made TCR beta libraries using quantitative 5'-RACE with molecular barcodes. TCRdb re-called the 5' RACE reads through MiXCR, storing one row per CDR3 protein. The sample lists about 250,000 distinct CDR3 sequences, approximately 8% occurring once. CDR1 DFQATT and CDR2 SNEGSKA come from the germline V gene (reference sequence). Trimming removed 0 bases from V and 4 bases from J, with 12 bases in between. The CDR3 is 14 amino acids. This sample stems from a study of CD8 T cells in ankylosing spondylitis. General observations from the study: Disease-linked clones reportedly concentrated significantly in matched ankylosing spondylitis synovial fluid. A TCR beta motif of fewer than 10 highly homologous variants seemed to mark ankylosing spondylitis blood. There were earlier reports of some motif variants in reactive arthritis synovial fluid and blood.

The chain has TRBV20-1 and TRBJ1-2, with a tentative D call TRBD1 (6 bases). Sequenced input: blood, either unsorted or a sorted T cell fraction (not recorded which). This clonotype originated in a female donor with ankylosing spondylitis or in good health (not recorded which). The CDR3 loop is CSARDHRETYGYTF. CDR3 DNA: TGCAGTGCTAGAGATCACAGGGAAACCTATGGCTACACCTTC.